Listed here are 9 T cell receptor beta chains from one sample, sequenced in a study of patients and donors after allogeneic stem cell transplantation. MiXCR was run by TCRdb on the RT-PCR reads, yielding one entry per CDR3 protein. Of about a million distinct CDR3 sequences in the sample, about a sixth are singletons; the top ten hold approximately 5.9%. Specimen: blood, either unsorted or a sorted T cell fraction (not recorded which). The receptors shown here come from a human donor who was either an allogeneic HSCT recipient or a stem cell or donor lymphocyte infusion donor (not recorded which). It is not recorded whose cells these are; they may come from a transplant donor.

This clonotype was recorded a few times. The chain has TRBV5-1 and TRBJ2-1; no clear D gene. Germline V lookup: CDR1 SGHRS, CDR2 YFSETQ. V lost 2 bases and J lost 2, with 11 bases in between. This CDR3 region has 15 residues. Here the CDR3 DNA reads TGCGCCAGCAGCTTAGGTTCCGGTCCCTACAATGAGCAGTTCTTC. Its translation is CASSLGSGPYNEQFF. Using reference TRBV5-1 and TRBJ2-1 for the parts outside the CDR3, the full variable domain is KAGVTQTPRYLIKTRGQQVTLSCSPISGHRSVSWYQQTPGQGLQFLFEYFSETQRNKGNFPGRFSGRQFSNSRSEMNVSTLELGDSALYLCASSLGSGPYNEQFFGPGTRLTVL.

This clonotype was detected many times. V gene TRBV27 combines with J gene TRBJ1-2; 7 bases are shared with TRBD1. Looked up from germline, CDR1 is MNHEY and CDR2 is SMNVEV (reference sequence). V was clipped by 3 bases and J by 5 bases; unmatched bases: 3. This CDR3 has 13 residues. CDR3 in amino acids: CASSFTGDYGYTF. CDR3 DNA: TGTGCCAGCAGTTTTACAGGGGATTATGGCTACACCTTC.

The rearrangement uses TRBV5-6 and TRBJ2-5; 8 bases fit TRBD2. This CDR3 has 16 amino acids. V dropped 1 base and J dropped 5; count of bases not matched to a gene: 10. Germline V CDR1 and CDR2: SGHDT, YYEEEE. Here the CDR3 reads CASSLRESGRGETQYF. The CDR3 DNA is TGTGCCAGCAGCTTGAGGGAGAGCGGGAGAGGGGAGACCCAGTACTTC.

The V and J genes are TRBV4-3 and TRBJ2-3; the D gene is possibly TRBD2 (6 bases). Trimming left V 0 bases short and J 6 bases short, with 16 bases between. Germline CDR1 is LGHNA and CDR2 is YSLEER. CDR3 length: 16 residues. The CDR3 sequence is CASSQETGRGLDTQYF. CDR3 nucleotide sequence: TGCGCCAGCAGCCAAGAAACTGGGCGGGGCCTGGATACGCAGTATTTT.

This clonotype was detected a few times. The chain carries TRBV20-1 and TRBJ1-5, with TRBD1 as a possible D gene (5 bases). CDR1 DFQATT and CDR2 SNEGSKA come from the germline V gene (reference sequence). This CDR3 comprises 15 residues. V gave up 3 bases and J gave up 4 bases, with 16 bases separating them. The CDR3 loop reads CSASGGEGNNQPQHF. The CDR3, as DNA: TGCAGTGCTAGCGGTGGTGAGGGGAATAATCAGCCCCAGCATTTT.

This clonotype occurred a few times. The chain joins TRBV29-1 to TRBJ2-5; perhaps TRBD1 as D (6 bases). The CDR3 is made up of 13 amino acids. V was trimmed by 5 bases and J by 1 base, leaving 11 bases between them. Germline loops: CDR1 SQVTM, CDR2 ANQGSEA. The CDR3 here is CSVRRDTQETQYF. The CDR3 DNA reads as TGCAGCGTTCGTCGGGACACCCAAGAGACCCAGTACTTC.

The CDR3 DNA follows: TGTGCCAGCAGCTCCCCGTTCGGCAGGGGGTCGACCATATATTTT. It yields the protein CASSSPFGRGSTIYF. This sequence joins TRBV5-6 and TRBJ1-3; 7 bases agree with TRBD1. Trimming took 3 bases from V and 10 from J; bases not matched to a gene: 13. CDR1 is SGHDT, CDR2 YYEEEE, per germline. CDR3 length equals 15 residues.

This chain joins TRBV20-1 and TRBJ1-2; possibly TRBD1 for D (5 bases). The CDR3 consists of 16 residues. Germline V gene sequence: CDR1 DFQATT, CDR2 SNEGSKA (reference sequence). V was shortened by 2 bases and J by 6 bases, with 22 bases between the two germline ends. This CDR3 reads CSARLTHTGASDGYTF. The CDR3 DNA reads TGCAGTGCTAGACTTACGCATACCGGGGCCTCCGATGGCTACACCTTC.

There are many counts of this clonotype. This chain links TRBV10-3 with TRBJ2-1, with TRBD1 identical over 10 bases. The CDR3 runs 16 residues. J was trimmed by 2 bases and V by 4 bases; bases with no gene match: 5. CDR1 and CDR2 from the germline V gene are ENHRY and SYGVKD. CDR3 region: CAISGDRGNTYNEQFF. The CDR3 region has the DNA TGTGCCATCAGTGGGGACAGGGGAAATACCTACAATGAGCAGTTCTTC.